What follows are 17 T cell receptor beta chains derived from one specimen sequenced in a study of OX40 agonist ivuxolimab in advanced cancers. Produced via immunoSEQ multiplex PCR; TCRdb's table is partial and in-frame only. The top ten hold 16% of the sample, which has around 15,000 clones, about 76% seen once. This sample comprised CD4+ or CD8+ T cells sorted from blood, obtained in a trial of the OX40 agonist ivuxolimab. These receptors were collected from an adult with an advanced solid tumor such as melanoma, head and neck, liver or kidney cancer.

J is TRBJ2-5 and V is TRBV5-1; D may be TRBD2 (6 bases). CDR3 length equals 13 residues. Trimming removed 7 bases at V and 1 base at J, with 11 bases between. Germline CDR1 and CDR2: SGHRS and YFSETQ. The CDR3 sequence is CASSEGRQETQYF. The CDR3 nucleotides read TGCGCCAGCTCGGAGGGGCGCCAAGAGACCCAGTACTTC.

Concerning this clone itself: The junction differs from germline at one of its ends, possibly a read error. The V and J genes are TRBV5-1 and TRBJ2-7; 12 bases agree with TRBD1. The CDR3 totals 14 residues. CDR1 is SGHRS and CDR2 is YFSETQ in the germline V gene. The CDR3 here is CASTLGQGADEQYF. As DNA, the CDR3 is TGCGCCAGCACCTTGGGACAGGGGGCTGACGAGCAGTACTTC.

This chain joins TRBV4-3 and TRBJ2-3; the D gene could be TRBD1 or TRBD2 (6 bases each). V lost 1 base and J 4 bases, leaving 9 bases between the germline ends. Germline assignment: CDR1 LGHNA and CDR2 YSLEER. The CDR3 totals 14 residues. CDR3 amino acids: CASSQAGAADTQYF. Here the CDR3 DNA reads TGCGCCAGCAGCCAAGCGGGGGCTGCAGATACGCAGTATTTT.

This rearrangement joins TRBV15 to TRBJ2-1; unclear D gene. Trimming stripped 0 bases from V and 7 bases from J, with 7 bases between. CDR1 LNHNV and CDR2 YYDKDF come from the germline V gene (reference sequence). This CDR3 has 13 amino acids. The CDR3 protein is CATSRDLGNEQFF. The CDR3 DNA reads as TGTGCCACCAGCAGAGATCTGGGAAATGAGCAGTTCTTC.

The rearrangement links TRBV4-3 to TRBJ2-1; perhaps TRBD1 as D (5 bases). Trimming pared 0 bases from V and 1 base from J, leaving 13 bases between. The V gene's germline CDR1 is LGHNA and CDR2 YSLEER. CDR3 size: 17 residues. This chain's CDR3 is CASSQDLGRGSYNEQFF. CDR3 DNA: TGCGCCAGCAGCCAAGATCTTGGTAGGGGATCCTACAATGAGCAGTTCTTC.

CDR3 in DNA: TGTGCCAAAGGGGACAGGGTATATCACATTCAGTACTTC. It translates to CAKGDRVYHIQYF. The rearrangement joins TRBV6-5 to TRBJ2-4; 9 nucleotides agree with TRBD1. The V gene's germline CDR1 is MNHEY and CDR2 SVGAGI. This CDR3 contains 13 residues. V gave up 10 bases and J gave up 8 bases; unmatched junction bases: 9.

This clone is termed medium-sized. The chain couples TRBV4-1 to TRBJ2-7; D is unclear. The CDR3 consists of 13 residues. V was shortened by 3 bases and J by 7 bases, with 13 bases between the two germline ends. Germline V gene sequence: CDR1 MGHRA, CDR2 YSYEKL. CDR3 loop: CASSHGTSGEQYF. In DNA form, the CDR3 reads TGCGCCAGCAGCCACGGCACAAGTGGGGAGCAGTACTTC.

The chain couples TRBV10-3 to TRBJ2-4; D remains unclear. Germline loops: CDR1 ENHRY, CDR2 SYGVKD. Trimming pared 2 bases from V and 0 bases from J, leaving 8 bases between. This CDR3 spans 15 amino acids. The DNA of the CDR3 is TGTGCCATCAGTGAGAGGAGCGTAGCCAAAAACATTCAGTACTTC. It yields the protein CAISERSVAKNIQYF.

This clone was seen once. The rearrangement joins TRBV11-3 to TRBJ2-2, with TRBD2 matching 8 bases. V gave up 0 bases and J gave up 5 bases; unmatched junction bases: 8. Per the germline V gene, CDR1 is SGHNT and CDR2 is YENEEA. The CDR3 loop spans 17 amino acids. CDR3 in amino acids: CASSLDRRGADTGELFF. The CDR3 DNA is TGTGCCAGCAGCTTAGATCGGCGGGGGGCCGATACCGGGGAGCTGTTTTTT.

The rearrangement links TRBV25-1 to TRBJ2-5; the D call may be TRBD1 or TRBD2 (5 bases each). Trimming shortened V by 6 bases and J by 2 bases, and 22 bases separated the two germline ends. Germline values: CDR1 MGHDK, CDR2 SYGVNS. The CDR3 has 17 residues. DNA of the CDR3: TGTGCCAGCAGCCCTCCCGAAGGACGGTGGGGGCAAGAGACCCAGTACTTC. Protein: CASSPPEGRWGQETQYF.

This rearrangement joins TRBV6-5 to TRBJ2-5; TRBD2 matches 11 bases. The CDR3 totals 16 residues. Germline V gene lookup returns CDR1 MNHEY and CDR2 SVGAGI. The V gene end was trimmed by 4 bases and the J gene end by 5 bases; junction bases not matched to a gene: 9. In DNA, the CDR3 is TGTGCCAGCAGTTTATCCCTTACTAGCGGGGGTGAGACCCAGTACTTC. Residues: CASSLSLTSGGETQYF.

The chain combines TRBV27 with TRBJ1-4; D gene uncertain. Germline-derived CDR1 and CDR2 are MNHEY and SMNVEV (reference sequence). Trimming took 8 bases from V and 7 from J, leaving 20 bases between them. This CDR3 has 15 amino acids. This CDR3 is CASSLGPQGAEKLFF. CDR3 nucleotides: TGTGCCAGCTCTCTGGGTCCCCAAGGCGCTGAAAAACTGTTTTTT.

The chain has TRBV2 and TRBJ1-2; D not certain. This CDR3 contains 11 residues. Germline assignment: CDR1 SNHLY and CDR2 FYNNEI. The V and J ends lost 3 bases and 4 bases respectively, with 3 bases between them. DNA of the CDR3: TGTGCCAGCAGTGACAGCTATGGCTACACCTTC. This sequence encodes CASSDSYGYTF.

The chain recombines TRBV13 with TRBJ1-1; no firm D call. Per the germline V gene, CDR1 is PRHDT and CDR2 is FYEKMQ (reference sequence). The CDR3 extends over 14 amino acids. V was trimmed by 5 bases and J by 5 bases, leaving 15 bases between them. The CDR3 loop is CASSILGRRTEAFF. The CDR3 nucleotides read TGTGCCAGCAGCATCTTAGGGCGGAGGACTGAAGCTTTCTTT.

The rearrangement uses TRBV28 and TRBJ2-1, with TRBD1 matching over 7 bases. The CDR3 spans 15 residues. V lost 6 bases to trimming and J lost 0 bases; unmatched junction nucleotides: 5. Germline-derived CDR1 and CDR2 are MDHEN and SYDVKM. The CDR3, as DNA: TGTGCCAGCAGAACCCGGGACAGCTCCTACAATGAGCAGTTCTTC. Translation: CASRTRDSSYNEQFF. The complete variable domain, with remaining parts taken from reference TRBV28 and TRBJ2-1, reads DVKVTQSSRYLVKRTGEKVFLECVQDMDHENMFWYRQDPGLGLRLIYFSYDVKMKEKGDIPEGYSVSREKKERFSLILESASTNQTSMYLCASRTRDSSYNEQFFGPGTRLTVL.

The chain joins TRBV7-6 to TRBJ2-5; D is unresolved. This CDR3 is 14 amino acids long. V shed 1 base and J shed 1 base, with 7 bases lying between them. The V gene's germline CDR1 is SGHVS and CDR2 FNYEAQ. DNA for the CDR3: TGTGCCAGCAGCTTAGTTGGCGGCCAAGAGACCCAGTACTTC. Residues: CASSLVGGQETQYF.

This sequence joins TRBV9 and TRBJ2-7; 11 bases agree with TRBD1. Germline V lookup: CDR1 SGDLS, CDR2 YYNGEE. The CDR3 spans 14 residues. The trim removed 3 bases at V and 6 bases at J, leaving 5 bases unmatched. The CDR3 nucleotides read TGTGCCAGCAGCGAGGGACAGGGGGGTTCCGAGCAGTACTTC. Translated: CASSEGQGGSEQYF.